These 26 T cell receptor beta chains originate from one sample sequenced in a study of control samples from healthy donors and cancer patients. Measured with immunoSEQ multiplex PCR; TCRdb has only the in-frame clones, and not every one. The sample consists of under 130,000 clones, around 89% of them appearing once. Specimen: PBMCs. These receptors all come from a man aged 60-69 years with lung cancer.

CDR3 nucleotides: TGTGCCAGCAGTCCGGGAGAGGGTTACACTGAAGCTTTCTTT. This encodes CASSPGEGYTEAFF. The V call is TRBV6-5, the J call TRBJ1-1; no clear D gene. Germline V gene sequence: CDR1 MNHEY, CDR2 SVGAGI. There are 14 residues in the CDR3. V lost 5 bases to trimming and J lost 3 bases, with 13 bases between them.

The gene calls are TRBV6-5 and TRBJ2-1; D remains unclear. Germline values: CDR1 MNHEY, CDR2 SVGAGI. Trimming took 7 bases from V and 4 from J, leaving 17 bases between them. The CDR3 contains 15 residues. The CDR3: CASNPLVGRYNEQFF. CDR3 nucleotides: TGTGCCAGCAACCCGCTAGTGGGTCGGTACAATGAGCAGTTCTTC.

CDR3 sequence: CASSPGQGFDEQFF. The CDR3 nucleotides are TGTGCCAGCAGCCCTGGACAGGGGTTTGATGAGCAGTTCTTC. The genes are TRBV7-3 and TRBJ2-1, with 9 bases aligning to TRBD1. Trimming cost V 5 bases and J 8 bases; bases outside gene matches: 7. This CDR3 is built from 14 residues. From germline, CDR1 is SGHTA and CDR2 FQGTGA.

V and J are TRBV7-9 and TRBJ1-4; 10 positions agree with TRBD1. The CDR3 totals 14 residues. Germline trimming cut 5 bases from V and 7 bases from J; bases unmatched to any gene: 4. Looked up from germline, CDR1 is SEHNR and CDR2 is FQNEAQ (reference sequence). The CDR3 is CASSRDRGSEKLFF. The CDR3 nucleotides are TGTGCCAGCAGCCGGGACAGGGGAAGTGAAAAACTGTTTTTT.

The gene calls are TRBV2 and TRBJ1-1; D possibly corresponds to TRBD1 (5 bases). The CDR3 is 14 amino acids. Trimming stripped 6 bases from V and 5 bases from J, with 16 bases between. The germline V gene has CDR1 SNHLY and CDR2 FYNNEI. The CDR3 sequence is CASRVNQGLTEAFF. As DNA, the CDR3 is TGTGCCAGCAGGGTAAATCAGGGCCTAACTGAAGCTTTCTTT.

The V gene is TRBV7-2, the J gene TRBJ2-4; 13 bases line up with TRBD2. Germline V gene sequence: CDR1 SGHTA, CDR2 FQGNSA. The CDR3 has 17 amino acids. J was trimmed by 2 bases and V by 5 bases; bases with no gene match: 6. CDR3 nucleotides: TGTGCCAGCAGCGATCGGACTAGCGGGGGTACCAAAAACATTCAGTACTTC. Amino acids: CASSDRTSGGTKNIQYF.

This rearrangement joins TRBV5-5 to TRBJ2-7; D is possibly TRBD1 (6 bases). The germline V gene has CDR1 SGHKS and CDR2 YYEKEE (reference sequence). With 0 bases removed from V and 3 bases from J, the gap between germline ends came to 13 bases. This CDR3 comprises 15 residues. For the CDR3, the DNA is TGTGCCAGCAGCTTGGGGGGCGCAGGGGTCTACGAGCAGTACGTC. Protein product: CASSLGGAGVYEQYV.

This chain uses TRBV10-3 with TRBJ1-5; D uncertain. The CDR3 has 18 amino acids. Trimming took off 3 bases at V and 2 bases at J, with 20 bases between the two ends. Germline CDR1 is ENHRY and CDR2 is SYGVKD. The chain's CDR3 is CAISDFDLTPWGNQPQHF. The CDR3 region has the DNA TGTGCCATCAGTGATTTCGACTTGACTCCTTGGGGCAATCAGCCCCAGCATTTT.

The genes are TRBV28 and TRBJ2-3; D might be TRBD1 (6 bases). The CDR3 consists of 15 residues. The germline V and J ends were trimmed by 7 bases and 4 bases, with 18 bases remaining between them. Germline V gene sequence: CDR1 MDHEN, CDR2 SYDVKM. For the CDR3, the DNA is TGTGCCAGCATCCTCAGGGGAACCGGGTCAGATACGCAGTATTTT. This encodes CASILRGTGSDTQYF.

This clone occurred many times. V usage is TRBV5-8 and J usage is TRBJ2-2; 7 bases are a match to TRBD1. J lost 1 base, V lost 4 bases, and 4 bases had no gene match. Germline CDR1 reads SGHTS; CDR2 reads YDEGEE. CDR3 length: 15 amino acids. CDR3 sequence: CASSPWTGNTGELFF. DNA of the CDR3: TGTGCCAGCAGCCCGTGGACAGGGAACACCGGGGAGCTGTTTTTT.

The chain links TRBV3-1 (or the pseudogene TRBV3-2) to TRBJ1-6; the match to TRBD1 covers 9 bases. Germline-derived CDR1 and CDR2 are LGHDT and YNNKEL (reference sequence). This CDR3 region has 15 residues. V was clipped by 1 base and J by 8 bases; unmatched bases: 3. CDR3 in amino acids: CASSQGGTGYSPLHF. CDR3 DNA: TGTGCCAGCAGCCAAGGGGGGACAGGGTATTCACCCCTCCACTTT.

This chain uses TRBV2 with TRBJ1-3; D is unclear. The V gene's germline CDR1 is SNHLY and CDR2 FYNNEI. V dropped 4 bases and J dropped 0 bases, with 7 bases sitting between them. The CDR3 loop spans 14 amino acids. The CDR3 DNA follows: TGTGCCAGCAGTGGACACGCCTCTGGAAACACCATATATTTT. This codes for CASSGHASGNTIYF.

The table lists this clone with a few counts. This rearrangement joins TRBV12-3 or TRBV12-4 to TRBJ1-2, with D tentatively TRBD1 (6 bases). The CDR3 extends over 13 amino acids. V lost 5 bases and J lost 5, with 12 bases in between. CDR3 sequence reads: CASSVLTGYGYTF. The CDR3 bases are TGTGCCAGCAGTGTACTGACAGGTTATGGCTACACCTTC.

The gene calls are TRBV5-1 and TRBJ2-3; D might be TRBD2 (5 bases). Looked up from germline, CDR1 is SGHRS and CDR2 is YFSETQ. CDR3 length: 15 residues. Trimming removed 3 bases at V and 1 base at J, with 12 bases between. CDR3 residues: CASSSPERGTDTQYF. The CDR3 bases are TGCGCCAGCAGCTCCCCTGAGAGGGGCACAGATACGCAGTATTTT. The full variable domain, its missing parts supplied by reference TRBV5-1 and TRBJ2-3, is KAGVTQTPRYLIKTRGQQVTLSCSPISGHRSVSWYQQTPGQGLQFLFEYFSETQRNKGNFPGRFSGRQFSNSRSEMNVSTLELGDSALYLCASSSPERGTDTQYFGPGTRLTVL.

The genes are TRBV24-1 and TRBJ2-4; 9 bases align to TRBD1. This CDR3 comprises 13 residues. Per the germline V gene, CDR1 is KGHDR and CDR2 is SFDVKD. Trimming at V came to 4 bases and at J to 7 bases, leaving 1 base not matched to a gene. The CDR3 loop reads CATSEQGANIQYF. In nucleotides, the CDR3 is TGTGCCACCAGTGAACAGGGGGCGAACATTCAGTACTTC.

The chain employs TRBV12-3 or TRBV12-4 and TRBJ2-1; D gene unclear. Trimming took off 1 base at V and 6 bases at J, with 7 bases between the two ends. The CDR3 runs to 13 residues. The CDR3 DNA reads TGTGCCAGCAGTTTAGTTGGCCTCAATGAGCAGTTCTTC. It yields the protein CASSLVGLNEQFF.

The chain couples TRBV30 to TRBJ1-5; D gene ambiguous. CDR3 length: 14 amino acids. In germline, CDR1 is GTSNPN, CDR2 SVGIG (reference sequence). V lost 8 bases and J 3 bases, leaving 17 bases between the germline ends. The CDR3 loop is CAARSGQFNQPQHF. In DNA, the CDR3 is TGTGCCGCAAGGAGCGGTCAGTTCAATCAGCCCCAGCATTTT. Full variable domain (rest looked up from reference TRBV30 and TRBJ1-5): SQTIHQWPATLVQPVGSPLSLECTVEGTSNPNLYWYRQAAGRGLQLLFYSVGIGQISSEVPQNLSASRPQDRQFILSSKKLLLSDSGFYLCAARSGQFNQPQHFGDGTRLSIL.

This clone was counted between two and nine times. CDR3 loop: CASSFGTGASGNTIYF. The DNA for the CDR3 is TGTGCCAGCAGCTTTGGGACAGGAGCCTCTGGAAACACCATATATTTT. The chain couples TRBV5-6 to TRBJ1-3; TRBD1 aligns across 8 bases. In germline, CDR1 is SGHDT, CDR2 YYEEEE. J was trimmed by 0 bases and V by 2 bases; bases with no gene match: 4. This CDR3 has 16 residues.

The CDR3 DNA follows: TGTGCCATCAGTGGCAGCCAGTTTAACTATGGCTACACCTTC. Protein sequence: CAISGSQFNYGYTF. The V call is TRBV10-3, the J call TRBJ1-2; D unresolved. In germline, CDR1 is ENHRY, CDR2 SYGVKD. V lost 4 bases, J lost 1 base, and 10 bases lay in between. The CDR3 sequence is 14 residues long.

In its sample, this clone was seen once. J is TRBJ2-5 and V is TRBV24-1; 13 bases match TRBD2. The CDR3 has 17 amino acids. Germline loops: CDR1 KGHDR, CDR2 SFDVKD. J was trimmed by 5 bases and V by 4 bases; bases with no gene match: 9. For the CDR3, the DNA is TGTGCCACCAGTGACCGCACTAGCGGGGGGGCCCGGGAGACCCAGTACTTC. Translated, it gives CATSDRTSGGARETQYF.

The V gene is TRBV29-1, the J gene TRBJ1-3; D uncertain. The CDR3 contains 14 residues. Trimming took 0 bases from V and 5 from J, leaving 11 bases between them. Germline assignment: CDR1 SQVTM and CDR2 ANQGSEA. The DNA for the CDR3 is TGCAGCGTTGAAGATAGGGAAAGCAGAAACACCATATATTTT. It encodes CSVEDRESRNTIYF.

The rearrangement links TRBV4-1 to TRBJ2-1; D possibly corresponds to TRBD2 (6 bases). The CDR3 length is 16 residues. The germline V gene encodes CDR1 MGHRA and CDR2 YSYEKL. Trimming left V 1 base short and J 8 bases short, with 18 bases between. CDR3 protein: CASSQVWDSSDHEQFF. Written as DNA, the CDR3 is TGCGCCAGCAGCCAAGTTTGGGACTCCTCGGACCATGAGCAGTTCTTC.

Judged by abundance, this clone is medium-sized. The same CDR3 also results from other DNA sequences found in this sample. CDR3 sequence: CASGWAYEQYF. DNA for the CDR3: TGTGCTAGTGGTTGGGCCTACGAGCAGTACTTC. V is TRBV12-5 and J is TRBJ2-7; D unresolved. Deletions cut 4 bases from V and 2 bases from J, with 3 bases between. Germline CDR1 LGHNT, CDR2 FRNRAP. The CDR3 sequence is 11 residues long.

V usage is TRBV29-1 and J usage is TRBJ1-5; the D is unclear. The germline gives CDR1 SQVTM, CDR2 ANQGSEA. The length of the CDR3 is 13 residues. Trimming shortened V by 5 bases and J by 3 bases, and 11 bases separated the two germline ends. The CDR3 region is CSVTDTFNQPQHF. Written as DNA, the CDR3 is TGCAGCGTTACCGACACTTTCAATCAGCCCCAGCATTTT.

This chain links TRBV5-4 with TRBJ2-7; D is ambiguous. The CDR3 consists of 14 residues. Germline CDR1 is SGHNT and CDR2 is YYREEE (reference sequence). V was pared by 0 bases and J by 0 bases, with 7 bases between. CDR3 in DNA: TGTGCCAGCAGCTTGGAGCTAGGCTCCTACGAGCAGTACTTC. Translating gives CASSLELGSYEQYF.

This clone occurred once. The J gene is TRBJ2-6, the V gene TRBV4-1; 11 nucleotides line up with TRBD1. The CDR3 sequence is 18 residues long. Germline V lookup: CDR1 MGHRA, CDR2 YSYEKL. J was trimmed by 1 base and V by 0 bases; bases with no gene match: 2. The chain's CDR3 is CASSQEGQGASGANVLTF. Here the CDR3 DNA reads TGCGCCAGCAGCCAAGAAGGACAGGGGGCGTCTGGGGCCAACGTCCTGACTTTC.